Listed here are 18 T cell receptor beta chains from one sample, sequenced in a study of CD8+ T cells in alopecia areata. Sequencing used cDNA as its template, made by extracting RNA and reverse transcribing it. Only in-frame clones appear in the TCRdb table, and some are missing; sequencing was by immunoSEQ multiplex PCR. This table has roughly 150,000 clones, more than 45% appearing once. The source material was CD4+ T cells sorted from blood. Source of these receptors: a human donor with alopecia areata.

This clone was counted a few times. This chain connects TRBV7-9 to TRBJ2-7; D call uncertain. The V end lost 2 bases, the J end lost 7 bases, and 18 bases lay between the germline ends. The CDR3 is 15 amino acids. Germline CDR1 and CDR2: SEHNR and FQNEAQ (reference sequence). CDR3 loop: CASSLLVGQVEEQYF. In DNA form, the CDR3 reads TGTGCCAGCAGCTTATTAGTAGGGCAGGTTGAGGAGCAGTACTTC.

This rearrangement joins TRBV5-1 to TRBJ2-2; TRBD2 matches at 11 bases. V shed 4 bases and J 7 bases; nucleotides not matched to a gene: 6. This CDR3 region has 15 residues. The germline V gene has CDR1 SGHRS and CDR2 YFSETQ. CDR3 DNA sequence: TGCGCCAGCAGCCTTTCACTAGCGGGGGACGGGGAGCTGTTTTTT. Residues: CASSLSLAGDGELFF.

V and J are TRBV28 and TRBJ2-1; possibly TRBD1 or TRBD2 for D (6 bases each). The CDR3 covers 18 residues. The germline CDR1 and CDR2 sequences are MDHEN and SYDVKM. Trimming stripped 7 bases from V and 1 base from J, with 23 bases between. The DNA for the CDR3 is TGTGCCAGCATCCCAACTTTCCCGGGGGCGCAATCCTACAATGAGCAGTTCTTC. Translating it yields CASIPTFPGAQSYNEQFF.

This clone was seen a few times. The sample carries other DNA sequences with the same CDR3. The chain joins TRBV5-1 to TRBJ2-1; D call uncertain. The CDR3 runs 14 residues. Germline CDR1 SGHRS, CDR2 YFSETQ. Deletions cut 2 bases from V and 1 base from J, with 7 bases between. CDR3 loop: CASSLTVSYNEQFF. Written as DNA, the CDR3 is TGCGCCAGCAGCTTAACGGTGTCCTACAATGAGCAGTTCTTC.

The CDR3 loop is CASGLAHSLTF. Written as DNA, the CDR3 is TGTGCTAGTGGTTTGGCCCACAGCCTGACTTTC. This rearrangement joins TRBV12-5 to TRBJ2-6; no clear D gene. This CDR3 is built from 11 residues. The germline V gene encodes CDR1 LGHNT and CDR2 FRNRAP. V was trimmed by 1 base and J by 15 bases, leaving 7 bases between them. Full variable domain (missing parts from reference TRBV12-5 and TRBJ2-6): DARVTQTPRHKVTEMGQEVTMRCQPILGHNTVFWYRQTMMQGLELLAYFRNRAPLDDSGMPKDRFSAEMPDATLATLKIQPSEPRDSAVYFCASGLAHSLTFGAGSRLTVL.

The V and J genes are TRBV4-1 and TRBJ1-2; a weak D match, TRBD1 (5 bases). The CDR3 totals 14 residues. V shed 4 bases and J shed 6 bases, with 15 bases lying between them. Per the germline V gene, CDR1 is MGHRA and CDR2 is YSYEKL. The CDR3 here is CASSLGLGQDGYTF. The CDR3 DNA reads TGCGCCAGCAGCCTCGGACTGGGGCAGGATGGCTACACCTTC.

J is TRBJ1-1 and V is TRBV11-2; D is ambiguous. Between the trimmed V and J ends, which lost 4 bases and 0 bases, there was a span of 6 bases. This CDR3 is built from 13 residues. The V gene's germline CDR1 is SGHAT and CDR2 FQNNGV. CDR3 sequence reads: CASSSAMNTEAFF. The CDR3 region has the DNA TGTGCCAGCAGCTCCGCCATGAACACTGAAGCTTTCTTT.

The rearrangement joins TRBV14 to TRBJ1-2; 8 nucleotides agree with TRBD1. Germline CDR1 reads SGHDN; CDR2 reads FVKESK. CDR3 length: 16 residues. V dropped 4 bases and J dropped 3; count of bases not matched to a gene: 10. The CDR3 reads CASSRRTGRPHYGYTF. CDR3 nucleotide sequence: TGTGCCAGCAGCCGCAGGACAGGGCGCCCCCACTATGGCTACACCTTC.

The chain carries TRBV30 and TRBJ1-5; D remains ambiguous. CDR1 and CDR2 from the germline V gene are GTSNPN and SVGIG (reference sequence). The CDR3 loop spans 17 amino acids. V was pared by 3 bases and J by 0 bases, with 18 bases between. CDR3 nucleotides: TGTGCCTGGAGCCGACCTCACCCATTGAATAGCAATCAGCCCCAGCATTTT. Its protein product is CAWSRPHPLNSNQPQHF. Filled out from reference TRBV30 and TRBJ1-5, the complete variable domain reads SQTIHQWPATLVQPVGSPLSLECTVEGTSNPNLYWYRQAAGRGLQLLFYSVGIGQISSEVPQNLSASRPQDRQFILSSKKLLLSDSGFYLCAWSRPHPLNSNQPQHFGDGTRLSIL.

J is TRBJ2-4 and V is TRBV30, with 12 nucleotides matching TRBD2. V trimming: 5 bases; J trimming: 9 bases; junction bases outside the gene matches: 11. Germline CDR1 is GTSNPN and CDR2 is SVGIG (reference sequence). This CDR3 comprises 15 residues. Here the CDR3 DNA reads TGTGCCTGGGAGACTAGCGGGAGTGGCGTGGGCATTCAGTACTTC. This translates into CAWETSGSGVGIQYF. The full variable domain, with the rest looked up from reference TRBV30 and TRBJ2-4, is SQTIHQWPATLVQPVGSPLSLECTVEGTSNPNLYWYRQAAGRGLQLLFYSVGIGQISSEVPQNLSASRPQDRQFILSSKKLLLSDSGFYLCAWETSGSGVGIQYFGAGTRLSVL.

This sequence joins TRBV2 and TRBJ1-1; TRBD1 is a possible D gene (6 bases). Trimming cost V 6 bases and J 4 bases, with 15 bases left between them. Germline CDR1 SNHLY, CDR2 FYNNEI. The CDR3 spans 14 residues. This chain's CDR3 is CASSVTGSVTEAFF. The CDR3 region has the DNA TGTGCCAGCAGCGTTACAGGGAGTGTCACTGAAGCTTTCTTT.

The chain uses TRBV6-1 and TRBJ2-3; 7 nucleotides match TRBD2. Germline CDR1 and CDR2: MNHNS and SASEGT. Germline trimming cut 4 bases from V and 7 bases from J; bases unmatched to any gene: 8. The CDR3 covers 14 residues. The CDR3 DNA follows: TGTGCCAGCAGTGCCCGCGGGAGTGCGAATACGCAGTATTTT. Residues: CASSARGSANTQYF.

The table lists this clone with a few counts. The junction differs from germline at one of its ends, possibly a read error. This rearrangement joins TRBV28 to TRBJ2-3; TRBD2 might be the D (5 bases). Germline CDR1 and CDR2: MDHEN and SYDVKM. This CDR3 spans 11 amino acids. CDR3 in amino acids: CRRTSTDTQYF. The DNA of the CDR3 is TGCCGGCGGACTAGCACAGATACGCAGTATTTT.

V usage is TRBV5-1 and J usage is TRBJ2-7; D gene uncertain. V lost 0 bases, J lost 4 bases, and 5 bases lay in between. CDR1 is SGHRS, CDR2 YFSETQ, per germline. The CDR3 sequence is 12 residues long. This chain's CDR3 is CASSLDQYEQYF. Here the CDR3 DNA reads TGCGCCAGCAGCTTGGATCAATACGAGCAGTACTTC. The full variable domain, in which reference TRBV5-1 and TRBJ2-7 provide the parts outside the CDR3, is KAGVTQTPRYLIKTRGQQVTLSCSPISGHRSVSWYQQTPGQGLQFLFEYFSETQRNKGNFPGRFSGRQFSNSRSEMNVSTLELGDSALYLCASSLDQYEQYFGPGTRLTVT.

The genes are TRBV4-1 and TRBJ2-1, with 12 bases lining up with TRBD2. The CDR3 length is 16 residues. Germline CDR1 reads MGHRA; CDR2 reads YSYEKL. V trimming: 1 base; J trimming: 8 bases; junction bases outside the gene matches: 6. In DNA form, the CDR3 reads TGCGCCAGCAGCCAAGTGAGGACTAGCGGGATCCATGAGCAGTTCTTC. It yields the protein CASSQVRTSGIHEQFF.

This clone was observed a few times. The V and J genes are TRBV10-3 and TRBJ2-5; D may be TRBD1 (7 bases). This CDR3 spans 15 amino acids. CDR1 ENHRY and CDR2 SYGVKD come from the germline V gene. V lost 2 bases to trimming and J lost 6 bases, with 16 bases between them. The CDR3 spells CAISEEAGGSQTQYF. The CDR3 nucleotides read TGTGCCATCAGTGAGGAGGCAGGGGGGTCGCAGACCCAGTACTTC.

The V and J genes are TRBV4-1 and TRBJ2-3, with 8 nucleotides matching TRBD1. Germline V lookup: CDR1 MGHRA, CDR2 YSYEKL. The CDR3 extends over 16 amino acids. V lost 2 bases to trimming and J lost 5 bases; unmatched junction nucleotides: 9. The chain's CDR3 is CASSQPPDRVEDTQYF. CDR3 nucleotide sequence: TGCGCCAGCAGCCAACCTCCGGACAGGGTAGAAGATACGCAGTATTTT.

In this sample, this clone turned up a few times. This chain uses TRBV30 with TRBJ1-2; TRBD1 matches at 7 bases. V lost 5 bases to trimming and J lost 8 bases; unmatched junction nucleotides: 11. The length of the CDR3 is 13 residues. From germline, CDR1 is GTSNPN and CDR2 SVGIG (reference sequence). In DNA, the CDR3 is TGTGCCTGGCGTGGGACAGTCCGGCAGGGCTACACCTTC. It encodes CAWRGTVRQGYTF.